A selection of T cell receptor beta chains follows, all from one sample in a study of regulatory T cells in long-lasting Graves disease. TCRdb re-called the multiplex PCR reads through MiXCR, storing one row per CDR3 protein. In the table there are 500,000 or so distinct CDR3 sequences, 16% of which are singletons. These records were also assigned to another study, of T cells in Graves' hyperthyroidism and ophthalmopathy.

The sample here was peripheral blood mononuclear cells (PBMCs), taken at new diagnosis, from a patient treated with antithyroid drugs. The receptor set was obtained from a woman aged 40-60 years with Graves disease. Both conserved end residues are part of each CDR3. Fields, in order: D gene, J gene, V gene, clone size, CDR3 protein, CDR3 DNA. A D gene is named only where the DNA matches it firmly. Only some rows state a clone size, as once, few, many or a class for expanded clones.

-	TRBJ2-2	TRBV30	many	CAWTGPNTGELFF	TGTGCCTGGACGGGACCGAACACCGGGGAGCTGTTTTTT
TRBD1	TRBJ2-5	TRBV6-2/TRBV6-3	few	CASSYSGTGGETQYF	TGTGCCAGCAGTTACTCCGGGACAGGGGGAGAGACCCAGTACTTC
-	TRBJ1-6	TRBV11-3	many	CASSNRGENSPLHF	TGTGCCAGCAGCAACCGGGGCGAGAATTCACCCCTCCACTTT
-	TRBJ1-5	TRBV5-1	many	CASSFGAEQPQHF	TGCGCCAGCAGCTTTGGGGCGGAACAGCCCCAGCATTTT
TRBD2	TRBJ2-3	TRBV9	many	CASSSSGSTDTQYF	TGTGCCAGCAGCTCTAGCGGATCCACAGATACGCAGTATTTT
TRBD2	TRBJ2-5	TRBV2	many	CASTLAGVETQYF	TGTGCCAGCACCCTGGCGGGGGTGGAGACCCAGTACTTC
TRBD1	TRBJ2-2	TRBV7-3	-	CASSSIPGQGIGGELFF	TGTGCCAGCAGCTCGATACCGGGACAGGGTATTGGCGGGGAGCTGTTTTTT
-	TRBJ1-2	TRBV7-8	many	CASSPTDRLVLGYTF	TGTGCCAGCAGCCCGACAGACAGACTCGTCCTGGGCTACACCTTC
-	TRBJ2-2	TRBV2	many	CASSDLGPMNTGELFF	TGTGCCAGCAGTGATTTGGGACCGATGAACACCGGGGAGCTGTTTTTT
-	TRBJ1-1	TRBV3-1	many	CASSRLGVTEAFF	TGTGCCAGCAGCCGCCTTGGGGTCACTGAAGCTTTCTTT
-	TRBJ1-5	TRBV19	many	CASSLRREQPQHF	TGTGCCAGTAGTCTCCGCAGGGAGCAGCCCCAGCATTTT
TRBD1	TRBJ1-2	TRBV5-1	many	CASSEDREIGYTF	TGCGCCAGCAGCGAGGACAGGGAAATAGGCTACACCTTC
TRBD1	TRBJ1-1	TRBV5-1	-	CASSGGDRATEAFF	TGCGCCAGCAGCGGGGGGGACAGGGCGACTGAAGCTTTCTTT
-	TRBJ2-2	TRBV2	few	CASSAEGGGNPGELFF	TGTGCCAGCAGTGCCGAAGGTGGGGGAAATCCCGGGGAGCTGTTTTTT
-	TRBJ2-5	TRBV29-1	-	CSVRWKLQETQYF	TGCAGCGTTCGTTGGAAGTTACAAGAGACCCAGTACTTC
-	TRBJ2-5	TRBV29-1	once	CSVEKGLSKTQYF	TGCAGCGTTGAAAAAGGGTTAAGCAAGACCCAGTACTTC
-	TRBJ1-5	TRBV19	few	CASSLTGTPSNQPQHF	TGTGCCAGTAGTTTAACCGGGACACCTAGCAATCAGCCCCAGCATTTT
-	TRBJ1-1	TRBV6-4	-	CASRPKGNTEAFF	TGTGCCAGCAGGCCAAAAGGGAACACTGAAGCTTTCTTT
TRBD1	TRBJ1-4	TRBV2	many	CASSERQGFGNEKLFF	TGTGCCAGCAGTGAACGACAGGGTTTTGGTAATGAAAAACTGTTTTTT
-	TRBJ2-2	TRBV6-1	many	CASSEAGRATGELFF	TGTGCCAGCAGTGAAGCGGGGCGGGCCACCGGGGAGCTGTTTTTT
TRBD1	TRBJ1-2	TRBV2	-	CASSVGDRGSHGYTF	TGTGCCAGCAGTGTAGGGGACAGGGGATCCCATGGCTACACCTTC
-	TRBJ2-3	TRBV5-4	many	CAVKGSTDTRYF	TGTGCCGTAAAAGGTAGCACAGATACGCGGTATTTT
TRBD2	TRBJ2-1	TRBV10-1	many	CASSKTSGGAYNEQFF	TGTGCCAGCAGCAAGACCAGCGGGGGGGCCTACAATGAGCAGTTCTTC
-	TRBJ1-5	TRBV2	many	CASSEGLYQPQHF	TGTGCCAGCAGTGAAGGCCTTTATCAGCCCCAGCATTTT
TRBD2	TRBJ2-3	TRBV5-1	-	CASSASGGAGTDTQYF	TGCGCCAGCAGCGCGAGCGGGGGGGCAGGCACAGATACGCAGTATTTT
TRBD1	TRBJ2-2	TRBV24-1	-	CATSDLGDRAAGELFF	TGTGCCACCAGTGATCTCGGGGACAGGGCTGCCGGGGAGCTGTTTTTT
-	TRBJ1-2	TRBV4-1	-	CASSLGWDPLDGYTF	TGCGCCAGCAGCCTGGGGTGGGACCCACTCGATGGCTACACCTTC
-	TRBJ2-3	TRBV18	few	CASSPNRVGTDTQYF	TGTGCCAGCTCACCTAACAGGGTCGGCACAGATACGCAGTATTTT
TRBD1	TRBJ2-7	TRBV20-1	-	CSARGQVSEQYF	TGCAGTGCTAGGGGACAGGTGTCCGAGCAGTACTTC